One and the same sample provided the 8 T cell receptor beta chains below, sequenced in a study of blood T cell repertoires in COVID-19. Profiling relied on immunoSEQ multiplex PCR, and the TCRdb table lists in-frame clones only, not all of them. The data hold more than 65,000 clones, with more than 70% observed a single time. Sequencing was done on a sample of peripheral blood. All receptors come from a man between 45 and 60 years old with active COVID-19.

The J gene is TRBJ2-1, the V gene TRBV11-3; D perhaps matches TRBD2 (7 bases). This CDR3 is 16 amino acids long. Deletions cut 3 bases from V and 5 bases from J, with 17 bases between. CDR1 and CDR2 (germline): SGHNT, YENEEA. CDR3: CASSFERGGLDNEQFF. The CDR3, as DNA: TGTGCCAGCAGCTTTGAAAGGGGGGGCTTAGACAATGAGCAGTTCTTC.

V is TRBV4-2 and J is TRBJ2-3, with D maybe TRBD2 (6 bases). The germline V gene has CDR1 LGHNA and CDR2 YNFKEQ. CDR3 length equals 16 residues. V lost 0 bases and J 1 base, leaving 11 bases between the germline ends. CDR3 region: CASSQDPGGGTDTQYF. The CDR3 nucleotides are TGTGCCAGCAGCCAAGATCCGGGCGGGGGCACAGATACGCAGTATTTT.

The CDR3 is CASSLGPPEAYTQYF. The CDR3 coding sequence is TGTGCCAGCAGCTTAGGGCCCCCCGAGGCTTATACGCAGTATTTT. The rearrangement joins TRBV7-2 to TRBJ2-3; D remains unclear. Trimming left V 1 base short and J 7 bases short, with 15 bases between. Germline CDR1 and CDR2: SGHTA and FQGNSA. The CDR3 has 15 amino acids.

In nucleotides, the CDR3 is TGCGCCAGCAGCTTGGCCAATACAGGGAGATCCTCTGGAAACACCATATATTTT. Translated, it gives CASSLANTGRSSGNTIYF. The gene calls are TRBV5-1 and TRBJ1-3; D is possibly TRBD1 (6 bases). In germline, CDR1 is SGHRS, CDR2 YFSETQ. Trimming removed 0 bases at V and 0 bases at J, with 16 bases between. The CDR3 is made up of 18 amino acids.

The chain is built from TRBV27 and TRBJ2-3; 7 nucleotides align to TRBD1. Germline V CDR1 and CDR2: MNHEY, SMNVEV (reference sequence). CDR3 length equals 15 residues. Trimming at V came to 3 bases and at J to 3 bases, leaving 6 bases not matched to a gene. In nucleotides, the CDR3 is TGTGCCAGCAGTTTTGACAGGGAACGGACAGATACGCAGTATTTT. Protein: CASSFDRERTDTQYF.

This clone was found a few times. The chain employs TRBV11-3 and TRBJ2-1, with no clear D. The CDR3 length is 17 residues. Germline-derived CDR1 and CDR2 are SGHNT and YENEEA. The ends were cut back, 0 bases at V and 6 bases at J, with 18 bases in the middle. CDR3 sequence: CASSLDRTRTPPNEQFF. DNA for the CDR3: TGTGCCAGCAGCTTAGATCGAACCAGAACCCCTCCCAATGAGCAGTTCTTC.

This sequence joins TRBV5-4 and TRBJ1-6; D gene ambiguous. V lost 0 bases and J 2 bases, leaving 6 bases between the germline ends. The CDR3 length is 15 residues. Germline V lookup: CDR1 SGHNT, CDR2 YYREEE (reference sequence). CDR3 loop: CASSLADTYNSPLHF. In DNA form, the CDR3 reads TGTGCCAGCAGCTTGGCCGACACCTATAATTCACCCCTCCACTTT.

The rearrangement joins TRBV29-1 to TRBJ2-5, with 7 bases that match TRBD1. The germline V gene has CDR1 SQVTM and CDR2 ANQGSEA. V was pared by 7 bases and J by 3 bases, with 5 bases of the junction left unmatched. The CDR3 is made up of 12 amino acids. This CDR3 reads CSAGTVKETQYF. DNA for the CDR3: TGCAGCGCAGGGACAGTGAAAGAGACCCAGTACTTC.